These 8 T cell receptor beta chains originate from one sample sequenced in a study of blood T cells in healthy people across ages. For the second PCR, which ran for roughly 7 to 11 cycles, a sample-barcoded 5' primer and a J-beta primer mix were used. TCRdb itself ran the 5' RACE reads through MiXCR, one entry per CDR3 protein. The sample records about 1 million distinct CDR3 sequences, less than 25% being singletons. Separately, the same data were catalogued under a study of T cells of mothers and their children.

Material for sequencing was blood. The receptors shown here come from a girl aged 2 to 10 in good health.

This clonotype turned up a few times. The junction and the germline gene differ at one end; a read error may be behind it. The rearrangement uses TRBV5-4 and TRBJ1-1, with D tentatively TRBD1 (5 bases). CDR1 is SGHNT, CDR2 YYREEE, per germline (reference sequence). CDR3 length: 14 residues. The CDR3: CASSTGPLNTEAFF. The CDR3 DNA reads as TGTGCCAGCAGCACGGGACCGCTAAACACTGAGGCTTTCTTT.

Only a few counts were recorded for this clonotype. V is TRBV6-6 and J is TRBJ2-1, with D perhaps being TRBD1 or TRBD2 (6 bases each). CDR1 and CDR2 from the germline V gene are MNHNY and SVGAGI (reference sequence). This CDR3 is 12 amino acids long. Between the trimmed V and J ends, which lost 11 bases and 4 bases, there was a span of 12 bases. In DNA form, the CDR3 reads TGTGCCGAAGGGGGGATTTACAATGAGCAGTTCTTC. This gives the protein CAEGGIYNEQFF.

V usage is TRBV20-1 and J usage is TRBJ2-3; D may be TRBD2 (5 bases). The CDR3 covers 15 residues. CDR1 and CDR2 from the germline V gene are DFQATT and SNEGSKA (reference sequence). The ends were cut back, 1 base at V and 5 bases at J, with 16 bases in the middle. The CDR3 DNA reads TGCAGTGCTAGAGTTCTAACGGTTCGGGAAGATACGCAGTATTTT. It specifies CSARVLTVREDTQYF.

The rearrangement links TRBV12-5 to TRBJ2-1; 9 bases agree with TRBD1. Germline CDR1 is LGHNT and CDR2 is FRNRAP. The CDR3 extends over 14 amino acids. Trimming took 5 bases from V and 5 from J; bases not matched to a gene: 4. CDR3 loop: CASGGGTGNNEQFF. The DNA of the CDR3 is TGTGCTAGTGGTGGGGGGACAGGGAACAATGAGCAGTTCTTC.

The rearrangement joins TRBV20-1 to TRBJ1-2; 7 bases align to TRBD1. The CDR3 consists of 13 residues. Losses at the gene ends were 1 base for V and 6 bases for J; bases not matched to a gene: 5. Per the germline V gene, CDR1 is DFQATT and CDR2 is SNEGSKA (reference sequence). CDR3 in DNA: TGCAGTGCTAGAGTTGACAGGGACAATGGCTACACCTTC. It is translated as CSARVDRDNGYTF.

J is TRBJ2-3 and V is TRBV20-1; 10 nucleotides match TRBD2. The CDR3 spans 15 residues. CDR1 and CDR2 from the germline V gene are DFQATT and SNEGSKA (reference sequence). Trimming removed 7 bases from V and 6 bases from J; junction bases left unmatched: 13. The CDR3 is CSGSGPSGGSDTQYF. The DNA for the CDR3 is TGCAGTGGCTCCGGGCCTAGCGGGGGCTCGGATACGCAGTATTTT.

This clonotype was seen a single time. V is TRBV7-2 and J is TRBJ1-4, with a possible D match to TRBD1 (6 bases). V was clipped by 2 bases and J by 6 bases, with 16 bases between them. The CDR3 has 16 residues. Germline V gene data show CDR1 as SGHTA and CDR2 as FQGNSA. The CDR3 region is CASSLRGTAYHEKLFF. DNA of the CDR3: TGTGCCAGCAGCTTAAGGGGGACCGCGTATCATGAAAAACTGTTTTTT.

The chain has TRBV7-8 and TRBJ2-7; D might be TRBD1 (6 bases). The CDR3 is made up of 14 amino acids. Germline CDR1 and CDR2: SGHVS and FQNEAQ. Trimming removed 5 bases at V and 2 bases at J, with 13 bases between. CDR3 nucleotide sequence: TGTGCCAGCAGCACCGACAGGTTAGCCTACGAGCAGTACTTC. Translation gives CASSTDRLAYEQYF. Drawing the rest from reference TRBV7-8 and TRBJ2-7, the complete variable domain is GAGVSQSPRYKVAKRGQDVALRCDPISGHVSLFWYQQALGQGPEFLTYFQNEAQLDKSGLPSDRFFAERPEGSVSTLKIQRTQQEDSAVYLCASSTDRLAYEQYFGPGTRLTVT.